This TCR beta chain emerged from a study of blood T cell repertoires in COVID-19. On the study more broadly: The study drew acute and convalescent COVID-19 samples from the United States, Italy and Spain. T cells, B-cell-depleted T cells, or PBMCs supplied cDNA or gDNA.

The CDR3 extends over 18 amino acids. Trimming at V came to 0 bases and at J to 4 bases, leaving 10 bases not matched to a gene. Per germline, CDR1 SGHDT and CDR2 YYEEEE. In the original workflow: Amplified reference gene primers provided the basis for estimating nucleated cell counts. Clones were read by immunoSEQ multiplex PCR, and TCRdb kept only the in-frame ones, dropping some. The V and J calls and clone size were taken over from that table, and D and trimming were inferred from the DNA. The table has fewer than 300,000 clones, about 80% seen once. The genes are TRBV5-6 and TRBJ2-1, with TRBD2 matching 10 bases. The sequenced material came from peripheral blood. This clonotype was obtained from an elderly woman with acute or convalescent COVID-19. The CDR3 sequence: CASSLGGPGLATYNEQFF. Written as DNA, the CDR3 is TGTGCCAGCAGCTTGGGGGGGCCGGGACTAGCGACATACAATGAGCAGTTCTTC.